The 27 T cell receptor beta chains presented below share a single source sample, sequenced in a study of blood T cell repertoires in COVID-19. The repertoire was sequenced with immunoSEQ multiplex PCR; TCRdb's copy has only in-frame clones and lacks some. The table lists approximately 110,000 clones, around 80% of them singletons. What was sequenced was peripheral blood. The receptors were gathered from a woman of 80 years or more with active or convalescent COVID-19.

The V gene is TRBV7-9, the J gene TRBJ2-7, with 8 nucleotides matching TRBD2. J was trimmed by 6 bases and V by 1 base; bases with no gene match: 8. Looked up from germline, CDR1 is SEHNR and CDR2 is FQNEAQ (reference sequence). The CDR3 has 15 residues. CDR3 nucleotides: TGTGCCAGCAGCTTAGTAGTAGCGGGGACCTCCGAGCAGTACTTC. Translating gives CASSLVVAGTSEQYF.

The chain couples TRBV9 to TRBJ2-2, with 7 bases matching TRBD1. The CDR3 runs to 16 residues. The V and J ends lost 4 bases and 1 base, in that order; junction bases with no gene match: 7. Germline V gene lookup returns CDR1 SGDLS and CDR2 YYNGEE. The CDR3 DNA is TGTGCCAGCAGCCCTCGACAGGGACAGAACACCGGGGAGCTGTTTTTT. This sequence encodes CASSPRQGQNTGELFF.

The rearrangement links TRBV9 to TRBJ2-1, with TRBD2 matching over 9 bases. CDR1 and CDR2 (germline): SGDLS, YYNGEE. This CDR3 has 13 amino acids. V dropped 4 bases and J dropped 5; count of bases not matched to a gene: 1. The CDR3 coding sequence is TGTGCCAGCAGCCGACTAGCGGACAATGAGCAGTTCTTC. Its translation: CASSRLADNEQFF.

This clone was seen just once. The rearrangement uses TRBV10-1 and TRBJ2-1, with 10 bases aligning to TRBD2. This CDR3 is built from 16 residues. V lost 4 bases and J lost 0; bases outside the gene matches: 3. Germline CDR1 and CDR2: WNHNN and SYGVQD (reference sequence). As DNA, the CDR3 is TGCGCCAGCAGTGCCAGCGGGAGGGCCTCCTACAATGAGCAGTTCTTC. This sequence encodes CASSASGRASYNEQFF.

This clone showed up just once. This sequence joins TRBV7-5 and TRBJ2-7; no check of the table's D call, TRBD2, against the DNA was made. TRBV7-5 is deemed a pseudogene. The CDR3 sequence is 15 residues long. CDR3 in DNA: TGTGCCAGAAGCTTTCCGCCGGGACTGAGCTACGAGCAGTACTTC. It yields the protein CARSFPPGLSYEQYF.

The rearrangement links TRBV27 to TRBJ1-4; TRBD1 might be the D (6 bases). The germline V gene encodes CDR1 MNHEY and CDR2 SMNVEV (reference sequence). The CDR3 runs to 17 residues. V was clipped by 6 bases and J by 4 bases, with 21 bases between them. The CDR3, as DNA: TGTGCCAGCAGCCAAACAGGGTTTTTTGGACTTAATGAAAAACTGTTTTTT. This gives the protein CASSQTGFFGLNEKLFF.

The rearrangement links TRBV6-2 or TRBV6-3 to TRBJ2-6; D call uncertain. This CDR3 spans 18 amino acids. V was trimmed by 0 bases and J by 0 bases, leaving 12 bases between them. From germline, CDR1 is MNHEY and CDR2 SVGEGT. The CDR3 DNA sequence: TGTGCCAGCAGTTACTCTGAGTGGCAGGCCTCTGGGGCCAACGTCCTGACTTTC. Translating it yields CASSYSEWQASGANVLTF.

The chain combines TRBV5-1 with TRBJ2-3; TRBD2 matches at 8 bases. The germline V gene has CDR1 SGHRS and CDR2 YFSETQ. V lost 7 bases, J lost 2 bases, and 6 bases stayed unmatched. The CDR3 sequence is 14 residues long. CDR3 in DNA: TGCGCCAGCGCTAGCGGGCGGGTCACAGATACGCAGTATTTT. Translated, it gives CASASGRVTDTQYF.

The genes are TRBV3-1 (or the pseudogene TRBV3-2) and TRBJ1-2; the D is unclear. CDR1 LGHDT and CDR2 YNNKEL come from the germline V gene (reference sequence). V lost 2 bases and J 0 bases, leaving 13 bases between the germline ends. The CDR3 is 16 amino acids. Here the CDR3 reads CASSQNPGLANYGYTF. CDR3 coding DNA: TGTGCCAGCAGCCAAAACCCGGGTCTTGCTAACTATGGCTACACCTTC.

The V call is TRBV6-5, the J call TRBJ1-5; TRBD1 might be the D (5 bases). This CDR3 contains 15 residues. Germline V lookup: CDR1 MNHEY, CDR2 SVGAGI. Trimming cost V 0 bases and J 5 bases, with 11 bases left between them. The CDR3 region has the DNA TGTGCCAGCAGTTACTCGGGGGGAATCGATCAGCCCCAGCATTTT. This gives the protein CASSYSGGIDQPQHF.

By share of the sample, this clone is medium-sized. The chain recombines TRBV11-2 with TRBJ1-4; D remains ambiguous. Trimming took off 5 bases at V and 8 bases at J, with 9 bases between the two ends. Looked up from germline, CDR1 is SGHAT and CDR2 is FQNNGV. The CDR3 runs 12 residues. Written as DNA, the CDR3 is TGTGCCAGCAGCCTAAATCGGGAAAAACTGTTTTTT. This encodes CASSLNREKLFF.

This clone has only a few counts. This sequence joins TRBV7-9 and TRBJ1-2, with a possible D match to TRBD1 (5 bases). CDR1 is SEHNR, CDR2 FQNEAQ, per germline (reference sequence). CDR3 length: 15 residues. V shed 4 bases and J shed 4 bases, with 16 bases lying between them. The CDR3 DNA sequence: TGTGCCAGCAGCTCCATGCAAGGGGCAGGCTATGGCTACACCTTC. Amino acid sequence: CASSSMQGAGYGYTF.

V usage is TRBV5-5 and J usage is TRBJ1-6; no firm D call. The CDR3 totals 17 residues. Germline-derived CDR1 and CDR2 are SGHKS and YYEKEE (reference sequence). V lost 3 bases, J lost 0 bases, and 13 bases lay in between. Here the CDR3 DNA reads TGTGCCAGCAGCTCGTACGCCGTGAGCTCCTATAATTCACCCCTCCACTTT. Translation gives CASSSYAVSSYNSPLHF.

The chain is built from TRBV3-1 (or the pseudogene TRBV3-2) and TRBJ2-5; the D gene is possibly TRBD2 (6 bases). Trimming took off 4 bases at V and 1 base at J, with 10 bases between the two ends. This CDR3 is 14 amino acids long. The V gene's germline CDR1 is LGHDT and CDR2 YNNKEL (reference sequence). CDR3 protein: CASSPLAAQETQYF. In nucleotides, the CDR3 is TGTGCCAGCAGCCCCTTAGCGGCCCAAGAGACCCAGTACTTC.

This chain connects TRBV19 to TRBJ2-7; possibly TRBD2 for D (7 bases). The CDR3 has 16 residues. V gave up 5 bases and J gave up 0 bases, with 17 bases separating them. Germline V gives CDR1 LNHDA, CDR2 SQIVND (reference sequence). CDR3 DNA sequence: TGTGCCAGTAGTCGGGGGGCAGTCGTCGGCTCCTACGAGCAGTACTTC. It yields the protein CASSRGAVVGSYEQYF.

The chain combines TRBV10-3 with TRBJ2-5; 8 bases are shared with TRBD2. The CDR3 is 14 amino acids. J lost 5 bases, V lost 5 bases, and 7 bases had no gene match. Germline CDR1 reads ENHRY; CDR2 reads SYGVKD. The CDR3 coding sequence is TGTGCCATCAGTTTAGCGGGAACCGGGGAGACCCAGTACTTC. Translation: CAISLAGTGETQYF.

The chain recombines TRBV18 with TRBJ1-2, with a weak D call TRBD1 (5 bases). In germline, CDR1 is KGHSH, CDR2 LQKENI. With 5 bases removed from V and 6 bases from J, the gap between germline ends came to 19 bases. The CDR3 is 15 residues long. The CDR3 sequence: CASSTDTGGRNGYTF. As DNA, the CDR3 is TGTGCCAGCTCAACGGACACGGGAGGGAGGAATGGCTACACCTTC.

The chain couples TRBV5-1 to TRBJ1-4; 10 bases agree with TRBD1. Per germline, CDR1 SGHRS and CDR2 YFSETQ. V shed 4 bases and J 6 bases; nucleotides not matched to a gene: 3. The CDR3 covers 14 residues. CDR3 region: CASSRTGGYEKLFF. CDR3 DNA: TGCGCCAGCAGCCGGACAGGGGGGTATGAAAAACTGTTTTTT.

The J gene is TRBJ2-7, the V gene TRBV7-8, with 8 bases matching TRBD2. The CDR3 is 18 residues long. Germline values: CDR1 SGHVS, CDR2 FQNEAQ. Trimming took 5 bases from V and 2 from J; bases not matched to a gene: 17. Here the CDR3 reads CASSKRRDPSGPTYEQYF. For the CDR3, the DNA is TGTGCCAGCAGCAAAAGGAGGGATCCTAGCGGGCCTACCTACGAGCAGTACTTC.

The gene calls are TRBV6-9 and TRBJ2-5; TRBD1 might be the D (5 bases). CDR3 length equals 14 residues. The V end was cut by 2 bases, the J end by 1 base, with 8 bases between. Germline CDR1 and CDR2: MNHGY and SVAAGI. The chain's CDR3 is CASSYGQGQETQYF. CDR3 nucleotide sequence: TGTGCCAGCAGTTATGGGCAGGGCCAAGAGACCCAGTACTTC.

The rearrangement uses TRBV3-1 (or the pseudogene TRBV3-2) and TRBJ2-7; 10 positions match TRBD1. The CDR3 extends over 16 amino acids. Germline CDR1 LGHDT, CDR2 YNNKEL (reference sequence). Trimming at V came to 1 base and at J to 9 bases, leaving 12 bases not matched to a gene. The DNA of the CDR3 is TGTGCCAGCAGCCAAGTTCCGGGGACAGGGGATACTACGCAGTACTTC. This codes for CASSQVPGTGDTTQYF.

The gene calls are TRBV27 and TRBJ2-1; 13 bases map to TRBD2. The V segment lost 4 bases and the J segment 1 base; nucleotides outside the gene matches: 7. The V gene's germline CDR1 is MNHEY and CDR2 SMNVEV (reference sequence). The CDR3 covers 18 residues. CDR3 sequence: CASSSTSGRALSYNEQFF. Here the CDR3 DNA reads TGTGCCAGCAGTTCCACTAGCGGGAGGGCCCTTTCCTACAATGAGCAGTTCTTC.

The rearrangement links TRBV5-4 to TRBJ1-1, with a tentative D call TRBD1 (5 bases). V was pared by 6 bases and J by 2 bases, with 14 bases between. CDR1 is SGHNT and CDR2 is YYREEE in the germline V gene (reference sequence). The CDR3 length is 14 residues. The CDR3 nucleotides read TGTGCCAGCAACCGCGGCCAGGGTAACACTGAAGCTTTCTTT. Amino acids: CASNRGQGNTEAFF.

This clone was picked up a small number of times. The CDR3 DNA sequence: TGTGCCAGCAGCCAAGACAGCGGCTACAATGAGCAGTTCTTC. Encoded protein: CASSQDSGYNEQFF. The J gene is TRBJ2-1, the V gene TRBV3-1 (or the pseudogene TRBV3-2); a weak D match, TRBD2 (5 bases). Germline lookup yields CDR1 LGHDT and CDR2 YNNKEL (reference sequence). V lost 0 bases to trimming and J lost 3 bases, with 6 bases between them. There are 14 residues in the CDR3.

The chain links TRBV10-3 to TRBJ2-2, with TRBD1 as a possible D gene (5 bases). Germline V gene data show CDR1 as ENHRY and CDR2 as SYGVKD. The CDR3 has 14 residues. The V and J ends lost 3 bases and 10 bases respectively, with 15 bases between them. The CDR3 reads CAISEGAARAELFF. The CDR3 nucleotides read TGTGCCATCAGTGAAGGGGCAGCCAGGGCGGAGCTGTTTTTT.

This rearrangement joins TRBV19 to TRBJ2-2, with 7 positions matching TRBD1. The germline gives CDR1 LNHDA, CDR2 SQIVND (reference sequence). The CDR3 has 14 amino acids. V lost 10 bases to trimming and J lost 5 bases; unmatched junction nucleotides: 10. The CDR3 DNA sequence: TGTGCCACCAGACGAGGACAGGCTACCGGGGAGCTGTTTTTT. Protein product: CATRRGQATGELFF.

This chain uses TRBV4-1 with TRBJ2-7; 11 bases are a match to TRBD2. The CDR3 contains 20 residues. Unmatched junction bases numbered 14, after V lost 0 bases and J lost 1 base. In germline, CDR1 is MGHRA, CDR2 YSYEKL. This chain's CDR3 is CASSQEVFVPGTSGSYEQYF. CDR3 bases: TGCGCCAGCAGCCAAGAGGTATTCGTACCCGGGACTAGCGGTTCCTACGAGCAGTACTTC.